This passage covers 20 T cell receptor beta chains from one sample sequenced in a study of graft-versus-host responses after intestinal transplantation. Their recognized antigens are unknown. TCRdb's copy holds only in-frame clones and misses some; the assay was immunoSEQ multiplex PCR. The data show about 96,000 clones, roughly 92% seen once. The sequencing used unstimulated CD4+ T cells sorted from spleen or lymph node cells, collected before intestinal transplant. The source of these receptors is a human donor who received an intestinal transplant.

This clone was seen a single time. This chain uses TRBV7-2 with TRBJ1-1, with 7 nucleotides matching TRBD1. Per the germline V gene, CDR1 is SGHTA and CDR2 is FQGNSA. J lost 11 bases, V lost 5 bases, and 8 bases had no gene match. There are 12 residues in the CDR3. CDR3 region: CASSTPGQFAFF. The CDR3 coding sequence is TGTGCCAGCAGCACTCCGGGACAGTTTGCTTTCTTT. Based on the CDR3 plus reference TRBV7-2 and TRBJ1-1, the full variable domain is GAGVSQSPSNKVTEKGKDVELRCDPISGHTALYWYRQSLGQGLEFLIYFQGNSAPDKSGLPSDRFSAERTGGSVSTLTIQRTQQEDSAVYLCASSTPGQFAFFGQGTRLTVV.

This chain uses TRBV9 with TRBJ2-7; 9 positions agree with TRBD2. Germline V CDR1 and CDR2: SGDLS, YYNGEE. This CDR3 is built from 17 residues. With V trimmed by 2 bases and J by 0 bases, 9 bases remained unmatched. The DNA for the CDR3 is TGTGCCAGCAGCGTTCGGGTAGCGGGAGACAGCTCCTACGAGCAGTACTTC. This codes for CASSVRVAGDSSYEQYF.

The J gene is TRBJ2-3, the V gene TRBV4-3; D gene ambiguous. Per the germline V gene, CDR1 is LGHNA and CDR2 is YSLEER. Trimming left V 4 bases short and J 3 bases short, with 17 bases between. This CDR3 contains 16 residues. CDR3 in DNA: TGCGCCAGCAGCCCCCGATCCTACGAAGTGACAGATACGCAGTATTTT. Translating gives CASSPRSYEVTDTQYF.

The rearrangement links TRBV6-1 to TRBJ2-7, with 9 bases matching TRBD1. CDR1 and CDR2 from the germline V gene are MNHNS and SASEGT. V lost 2 bases, J lost 6 bases, and 11 bases stayed unmatched. This CDR3 contains 16 residues. This CDR3 reads CASSESAGTGRLEQYF. The CDR3, as DNA: TGTGCCAGCAGTGAAAGTGCCGGGACAGGGAGGCTCGAGCAGTACTTC.

The gene calls are TRBV5-1 and TRBJ2-6; tentatively, D is TRBD1 (5 bases). The CDR3 loop spans 16 amino acids. Germline CDR1 reads SGHRS; CDR2 reads YFSETQ. The V end was cut by 0 bases, the J end by 2 bases, with 9 bases between. The CDR3 sequence: CASSLDRIAGANVLTF. Here the CDR3 DNA reads TGCGCCAGCAGCTTGGACAGGATCGCTGGGGCCAACGTCCTGACTTTC.

The chain uses TRBV7-8 and TRBJ1-1; D possibly corresponds to TRBD1 (5 bases). The CDR3 has 14 amino acids. Per the germline V gene, CDR1 is SGHVS and CDR2 is FQNEAQ. The ends were cut back, 5 bases at V and 6 bases at J, with 16 bases in the middle. DNA for the CDR3: TGTGCCAGCAGCGAGAGCGGGAGGGGATCTGAAGCTTTCTTT. Translating it yields CASSESGRGSEAFF.

This chain uses TRBV27 with TRBJ1-2, with 12 nucleotides matching TRBD1. Germline V gives CDR1 MNHEY, CDR2 SMNVEV (reference sequence). CDR3 length: 14 residues. The V gene end was trimmed by 6 bases and the J gene end by 8 bases; junction bases not matched to a gene: 7. CDR3 DNA: TGTGCCAGCAGCCCAGGGACAGGGGGCTTAGGCTACACCTTC. Residues: CASSPGTGGLGYTF.

The V gene is TRBV9, the J gene TRBJ2-1; 14 bases align to TRBD2. This CDR3 is 17 amino acids long. The germline gives CDR1 SGDLS, CDR2 YYNGEE. J lost 9 bases, V lost 0 bases, and 8 bases had no gene match. The CDR3: CASSVGFGTSGSSEQFF. CDR3 nucleotide sequence: TGTGCCAGCAGCGTAGGTTTTGGGACTAGCGGGAGTAGTGAGCAGTTCTTC.

The rearrangement links TRBV10-1 to TRBJ2-2; 8 nucleotides line up with TRBD1. Trimming at V came to 9 bases and at J to 3 bases, leaving 0 bases not matched to a gene. This CDR3 comprises 12 residues. The germline V gene has CDR1 WNHNN and CDR2 SYGVQD (reference sequence). CDR3 in amino acids: CARDRDTGELFF. The CDR3 DNA is TGCGCCAGGGACAGGGACACCGGGGAGCTGTTTTTT.

The chain links TRBV6-1 to TRBJ1-2; 7 positions agree with TRBD1. Per germline, CDR1 MNHNS and CDR2 SASEGT. V dropped 3 bases and J dropped 2; count of bases not matched to a gene: 3. CDR3 length equals 14 residues. The CDR3 reads CASSDQTGNYGYTF. The DNA of the CDR3 is TGTGCCAGCAGTGACCAGACAGGGAACTATGGCTACACCTTC.

This clone has a single count. V and J are TRBV29-1 and TRBJ1-2, with TRBD1 as a possible D gene (6 bases). Germline V lookup: CDR1 SQVTM, CDR2 ANQGSEA. V dropped 7 bases and J dropped 6 bases, with 12 bases sitting between them. The CDR3 runs 11 residues. The CDR3 DNA follows: TGCAGCGAGTCGACAGGCAATGGCTACACCTTC. Residues: CSESTGNGYTF.

This clone has a single count. This chain uses TRBV7-6 with TRBJ1-2, with 10 bases matching TRBD1. With 5 bases clipped from V and 8 bases from J, the junction kept 5 bases outside the gene matches. This CDR3 is built from 13 residues. The germline V gene encodes CDR1 SGHVS and CDR2 FNYEAQ. The CDR3 DNA sequence: TGTGCCAGCAGCCCCGGGACAGGGGTCGGCTACACCTTC. Protein product: CASSPGTGVGYTF.

V is TRBV6-6 and J is TRBJ1-1, with 7 bases fitting TRBD1. The V and J ends lost 1 base and 1 base, in that order; junction bases with no gene match: 6. CDR1 and CDR2 (germline): MNHNY, SVGAGI (reference sequence). The CDR3 sequence is 16 residues long. CDR3 sequence reads: CASSYWNTGENTEAFF. In nucleotides, the CDR3 is TGTGCCAGCAGTTACTGGAACACAGGGGAGAACACTGAAGCTTTCTTT.

The CDR3 protein is CASSVGSPIGGEQFF. The CDR3, as DNA: TGTGCCAGCAGCGTAGGGAGTCCGATAGGGGGTGAGCAGTTCTTC. The chain is built from TRBV9 and TRBJ2-1, with D possibly TRBD1 on 6 matching bases. Germline CDR1 and CDR2: SGDLS and YYNGEE. V lost 0 bases, J lost 9 bases, and 16 bases lay in between. The length of the CDR3 is 15 residues.

The gene calls are TRBV5-1 and TRBJ2-2, with TRBD1 matching 7 bases. Trimming cost V 3 bases and J 6 bases; bases outside gene matches: 14. CDR1 and CDR2 (germline): SGHRS, YFSETQ. The CDR3 is made up of 17 amino acids. The CDR3 nucleotides read TGCGCCAGCAGCTCCGGAAGGGGACAGATATCCTCCGGGGAGCTGTTTTTT. Translation: CASSSGRGQISSGELFF.

Here the CDR3 DNA reads TGCGCCAGCACCGGGGGGTTCCGCATAGATACGCAGTATTTT. This gives the protein CASTGGFRIDTQYF. The V gene is TRBV5-1, the J gene TRBJ2-3, with 7 bases fitting TRBD2. Per germline, CDR1 SGHRS and CDR2 YFSETQ. This CDR3 is 14 amino acids long. V was clipped by 6 bases and J by 5 bases; unmatched bases: 9.

The V and J genes are TRBV5-1 and TRBJ2-6, with D possibly being TRBD1 (5 bases). The V gene lost 0 bases and the J gene lost 0 bases, with 7 bases spanning the gap. The CDR3 extends over 16 amino acids. From germline, CDR1 is SGHRS and CDR2 YFSETQ. CDR3 in amino acids: CASSLDRFSGANVLTF. The CDR3 nucleotides are TGCGCCAGCAGCTTGGACAGGTTCTCTGGGGCCAACGTCCTGACTTTC.

This clone was picked up a small number of times. This rearrangement joins TRBV6-5 to TRBJ1-6; TRBD1 is a possible D gene (6 bases). Germline V gives CDR1 MNHEY, CDR2 SVGAGI. The CDR3 runs to 14 residues. Trimming removed 1 base from V and 10 bases from J, with 11 bases in between. DNA of the CDR3: TGTGCCAGCAGTTACTTAGTGACAGGATCACCCCTCCACTTT. Its protein is CASSYLVTGSPLHF.

The V gene is TRBV21-1, the J gene TRBJ2-6; TRBD1, the D gene given by the table, was not confirmed from the DNA. TRBV21-1 is labeled a pseudogene. The CDR3 is 18 residues long. Here the CDR3 DNA reads TGTGCCAGCAGCATAACCGGGACAGGGTCCTCTGGGGCCAACGTCCTGACTTTC. Its translation: CASSITGTGSSGANVLTF.

The chain carries TRBV11-3 and TRBJ2-7, with 7 bases that match TRBD2. CDR1 and CDR2 from the germline V gene are SGHNT and YENEEA. The ends lost 1 base at V and 6 bases at J; junction bases unmatched: 3. CDR3 length: 13 residues. CDR3 sequence (DNA): TGTGCCAGCAGCTTAGTAACGGGAGGCGAGCAGTACTTC. Encoded protein: CASSLVTGGEQYF.